These 11 T cell receptor beta chains originate from one sample sequenced in a study of cytomegalovirus exposure and HLA in healthy donors. Use of 60 Vbeta and 13 Jbeta primers characterized the PCR. Sequencing used immunoSEQ multiplex PCR; TCRdb keeps in-frame clones, though not all of them. This sample has some 110,000 clones, with 75% to 80% found just once. Source material: PBMCs. These receptor sequences come from a man between 60 and 75 years old in good health and CMV-seropositive.

The chain joins TRBV4-1 to TRBJ2-7; D is possibly TRBD2 (6 bases). Germline loops: CDR1 MGHRA, CDR2 YSYEKL. The CDR3 contains 15 residues. The V gene lost 4 bases and the J gene lost 3 bases, with 16 bases spanning the gap. In nucleotides, the CDR3 is TGCGCCAGCAGCCCAGCCGGGACGGGGGACTACGAGCAGTACTTC. Encoded protein: CASSPAGTGDYEQYF.

This clone was counted a few times. This chain connects TRBV28 to TRBJ2-7, with 8 bases fitting TRBD1. The CDR3 is 14 residues long. Per the germline V gene, CDR1 is MDHEN and CDR2 is SYDVKM. V was pared by 6 bases and J by 5 bases, with 9 bases of the junction left unmatched. Written as DNA, the CDR3 is TGTGCCAGCAGCTATGGACAGGGTTTCAACGAGCAGTACTTC. It specifies CASSYGQGFNEQYF. Drawing the rest from reference TRBV28 and TRBJ2-7, the complete variable domain is DVKVTQSSRYLVKRTGEKVFLECVQDMDHENMFWYRQDPGLGLRLIYFSYDVKMKEKGDIPEGYSVSREKKERFSLILESASTNQTSMYLCASSYGQGFNEQYFGPGTRLTVT.

The chain couples TRBV6-6 to TRBJ1-5, with TRBD1 identical over 7 bases. There are 15 residues in the CDR3. V shed 5 bases and J 4 bases; nucleotides not matched to a gene: 8. The germline V gene encodes CDR1 MNHNY and CDR2 SVGAGI (reference sequence). The CDR3 DNA follows: TGTGCCAGCAGTCCTAGACAGGGCTGGAATCAGCCCCAGCATTTT. As protein: CASSPRQGWNQPQHF.

This sequence joins TRBV6-1 and TRBJ2-1, with 8 bases identical to TRBD2. V lost 5 bases to trimming and J lost 10 bases; unmatched junction nucleotides: 4. Germline V gene lookup returns CDR1 MNHNS and CDR2 SASEGT. The CDR3 totals 12 residues. The CDR3 DNA follows: TGTGCCAGCAGTTCGGGCGGGGGGGAGCAGTTCTTC. Residues: CASSSGGGEQFF.

The chain links TRBV7-9 to TRBJ2-5, with D hard to call. The germline gives CDR1 SEHNR, CDR2 FQNEAQ (reference sequence). The CDR3 totals 12 residues. V lost 6 bases and J 5 bases, leaving 10 bases between the germline ends. CDR3 sequence: CASSDMQETQYF. CDR3 nucleotides: TGTGCCAGCAGTGACATGCAGGAGACCCAGTACTTC.

This clone came up a few times. The chain combines TRBV2 with TRBJ1-1; 9 bases align to TRBD1. Germline CDR1 is SNHLY and CDR2 is FYNNEI. The V and J ends lost 7 bases and 2 bases, in that order; junction bases with no gene match: 2. This CDR3 contains 13 residues. This CDR3 is CASTGQGNTEAFF. The DNA for the CDR3 is TGTGCCAGCACGGGACAGGGAAACACTGAAGCTTTCTTT. Full variable domain (outside the CDR3, taken from reference TRBV2 and TRBJ1-1): EPEVTQTPSHQVTQMGQEVILRCVPISNHLYFYWYRQILGQKVEFLVSFYNNEISEKSEIFDDQFSVERPDGSNFTLKIRSTKLEDSAMYFCASTGQGNTEAFFGQGTRLTVV.

This chain joins TRBV4-1 and TRBJ1-1; D gene ambiguous. CDR3 length: 14 amino acids. Germline loops: CDR1 MGHRA, CDR2 YSYEKL. V was shortened by 1 base and J by 5 bases, with 11 bases between the two germline ends. Written as DNA, the CDR3 is TGCGCCAGCAGCCAAGTAACCCGGAGTACTGAAGCTTTCTTT. It encodes CASSQVTRSTEAFF.

The chain joins TRBV6-1 to TRBJ1-2; 7 nucleotides agree with TRBD1. The J segment lost 4 bases and the V segment lost 4 bases, leaving 6 bases of the junction unmatched. This CDR3 is 14 amino acids long. Germline loops: CDR1 MNHNS, CDR2 SASEGT. The CDR3 protein is CASSVGTAVYGYTF. The CDR3 DNA sequence: TGTGCCAGCAGTGTAGGGACAGCCGTCTATGGCTACACCTTC.

The CDR3 is CASSLIGTRFTYEQYF. CDR3 DNA: TGTGCCAGCAGCTTAATCGGGACTCGATTCACCTACGAGCAGTACTTC. V usage is TRBV11-2 and J usage is TRBJ2-7, with D perhaps matching TRBD2 (6 bases). Deletions cut 2 bases from V and 2 bases from J, with 16 bases between. This CDR3 has 16 residues. The germline gives CDR1 SGHAT, CDR2 FQNNGV.

The chain recombines TRBV18 with TRBJ2-1; no definite D call. The CDR3 sequence is 14 residues long. The V gene lost 0 bases and the J gene lost 2 bases, with 5 bases spanning the gap. Germline assignment: CDR1 KGHSH and CDR2 LQKENI. CDR3 protein: CASSPPAPYNEQFF. CDR3 bases: TGTGCCAGCTCACCACCGGCCCCCTACAATGAGCAGTTCTTC.

The count of this clone is one. Mismatch with germline at one junction end may stem from a read error. V gene TRBV7-9 combines with J gene TRBJ2-1; unclear D gene. The CDR3 has 11 residues. Germline CDR1 and CDR2: SEHNR and FQNEAQ (reference sequence). Here the CDR3 reads CSSSSSNEQFF. For the CDR3, the DNA is TGTTCCAGCAGCTCGAGTAATGAGCAGTTCTTC. Supplemented by reference TRBV7-9 and TRBJ2-1, the full variable domain reads DTGVSQNPRHKITKRGQNVTFRCDPISEHNRLYWYRQTLGQGPEFLTYFQNEAQLEKSRLLSDRFSAERPKGSFSTLEIQRTEQGDSAMYLCSSSSSNEQFFGPGTRLTVL.